One and the same sample provided the 7 T cell receptor beta chains below, sequenced in a study of T cells in Graves' hyperthyroidism and ophthalmopathy. TCR beta CDR3 regions were amplified from RNA transcripts. The TCR CDR3 was amplified in a first-round RT-PCR using the HTBI primer set. Using its own MiXCR run on the multiplex PCR reads, TCRdb lists one record per CDR3 protein. The table lists around 540,000 distinct CDR3 sequences, about 15% of them singletons, with over 25% in the top ten. The sequencing input was blood. Source of these receptors: a woman under 40 with Graves' ophthalmopathy.

This clonotype came up many times. This sequence joins TRBV27 and TRBJ2-7; TRBD2 might be the D (5 bases). Germline assignment: CDR1 MNHEY and CDR2 SMNVEV (reference sequence). V lost 1 base and J 5 bases, leaving 12 bases between the germline ends. This CDR3 spans 14 amino acids. The CDR3 region is CASSLLIEGNEQYF. The DNA for the CDR3 is TGTGCCAGCAGTTTATTGATAGAGGGAAACGAGCAGTACTTC.

The genes are TRBV7-9 and TRBJ2-3, with a weak D call TRBD1 (5 bases). The CDR3 is made up of 16 amino acids. Germline loops: CDR1 SEHNR, CDR2 FQNEAQ (reference sequence). V was shortened by 3 bases and J by 1 base, with 14 bases between the two germline ends. This CDR3 is CASSFQGLGRTDTQYF. The CDR3 nucleotides read TGTGCCAGCAGCTTCCAGGGTTTAGGGCGCACAGATACGCAGTATTTT.

V gene TRBV19 combines with J gene TRBJ1-5, with 9 positions matching TRBD1. From germline, CDR1 is LNHDA and CDR2 SQIVND (reference sequence). Trimming took 7 bases from V and 1 from J; bases not matched to a gene: 5. CDR3 length equals 15 residues. The CDR3 bases are TGTGCCAGTATGAGGGACAGGGCGAGCAATCAGCCCCAGCATTTT. As protein: CASMRDRASNQPQHF.

Written as DNA, the CDR3 is TGCAGTGCGAGGACAGCCGGAAACACCATATATTTT. Amino acid sequence: CSARTAGNTIYF. The chain carries TRBV20-1 and TRBJ1-3; D possibly corresponds to TRBD1 (6 bases). This CDR3 is 12 amino acids long. Trimming removed 6 bases at V and 4 bases at J, with 10 bases between. In germline, CDR1 is DFQATT, CDR2 SNEGSKA (reference sequence).

This clonotype came up a few times. V usage is TRBV2 and J usage is TRBJ2-6; D unclear. With 5 bases removed from V and 4 bases from J, the gap between germline ends came to 15 bases. This CDR3 region has 16 residues. Germline loops: CDR1 SNHLY, CDR2 FYNNEI. The CDR3 region has the DNA TGTGCCAGCAGTTTTTCTACATCCGAGGGGGCCAACGTCCTGACTTTC. It is translated as CASSFSTSEGANVLTF.

The CDR3 here is CASSTPSGGAVGELFF. Here the CDR3 DNA reads TGTGCCAGTAGTACGCCAAGTGGGGGGGCGGTGGGGGAGCTGTTTTTT. The rearrangement joins TRBV19 to TRBJ2-2; D possibly corresponds to TRBD2 (7 bases). The CDR3 is made up of 16 amino acids. Looked up from germline, CDR1 is LNHDA and CDR2 is SQIVND (reference sequence). V lost 4 bases and J lost 8, with 20 bases in between.

This clonotype was found many times. The chain employs TRBV12-3 or TRBV12-4 and TRBJ2-3, with 9 nucleotides matching TRBD1. V trimming: 4 bases; J trimming: 0 bases; junction bases outside the gene matches: 2. The CDR3 extends over 15 amino acids. The CDR3 region is CASSSGQGSTDTQYF. The DNA of the CDR3 is TGTGCCAGCAGTTCAGGACAGGGGAGCACAGATACGCAGTATTTT.